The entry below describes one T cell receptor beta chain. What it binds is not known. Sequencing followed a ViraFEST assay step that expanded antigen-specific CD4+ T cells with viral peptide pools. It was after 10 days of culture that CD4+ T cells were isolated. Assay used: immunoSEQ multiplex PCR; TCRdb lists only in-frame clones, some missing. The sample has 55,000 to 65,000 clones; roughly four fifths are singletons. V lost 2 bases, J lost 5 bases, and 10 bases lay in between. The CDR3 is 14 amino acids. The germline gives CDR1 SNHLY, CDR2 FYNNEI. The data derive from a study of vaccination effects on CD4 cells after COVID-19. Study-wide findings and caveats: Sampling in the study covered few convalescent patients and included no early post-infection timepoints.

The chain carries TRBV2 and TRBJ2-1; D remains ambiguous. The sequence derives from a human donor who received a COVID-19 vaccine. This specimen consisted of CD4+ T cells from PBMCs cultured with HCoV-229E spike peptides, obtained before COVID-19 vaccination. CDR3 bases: TGTGCCAGCAGTGAACTCACCCCGGACAATGAGCAGTTCTTC. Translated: CASSELTPDNEQFF.